These 25 T cell receptor beta chains were all obtained from the same sample, sequenced in a study of blood T cell repertoires in COVID-19. Clones were read by immunoSEQ multiplex PCR, and TCRdb kept only the in-frame ones, dropping some. The table has over 200,000 clones, approximately 84% seen once. The sequenced sample consisted of peripheral blood. All receptors derive from a woman between 45 and 60 years old with active or convalescent COVID-19.

The CDR3 here is CASSYVLTRDTEAFF. Written as DNA, the CDR3 is TGTGCCAGCAGTTACGTTCTAACGCGGGACACTGAAGCTTTCTTT. J is TRBJ1-1 and V is TRBV6-6; D ambiguous. The CDR3 is 15 amino acids. Trimming took off 2 bases at V and 3 bases at J, with 13 bases between the two ends. Germline assignment: CDR1 MNHNY and CDR2 SVGAGI (reference sequence).

V usage is TRBV7-3 and J usage is TRBJ2-1; D is perhaps TRBD2 (5 bases). This CDR3 is 14 amino acids long. V gave up 6 bases and J gave up 2 bases, with 11 bases separating them. Germline V gene sequence: CDR1 SGHTA, CDR2 FQGTGA. The CDR3 DNA follows: TGTGCCAGCAGTTCTAGCTCCCCCTACAATGAGCAGTTCTTC. Translated, it gives CASSSSSPYNEQFF.

This clone has only a few counts. This specimen includes other DNA sequences encoding the same CDR3. CDR3 in amino acids: CASSLAGLNQPQHF. The CDR3 DNA follows: TGTGCCAGCAGCTTGGCAGGACTCAATCAGCCCCAGCATTTT. V usage is TRBV7-9 and J usage is TRBJ1-5, with D hard to call. The CDR3 runs to 14 residues. CDR1 is SEHNR, CDR2 FQNEAQ, per germline (reference sequence). The V gene lost 3 bases and the J gene lost 3 bases, with 9 bases spanning the gap.

The gene calls are TRBV5-4 and TRBJ2-3; TRBD2 might be the D (6 bases). Germline values: CDR1 SGHNT, CDR2 YYREEE (reference sequence). V lost 4 bases, J lost 0 bases, and 12 bases lay in between. The CDR3 consists of 15 residues. CDR3 loop: CASSTGGDSTDTQYF. The CDR3 nucleotides are TGTGCCAGCAGCACCGGCGGGGACAGCACAGATACGCAGTATTTT.

The V call is TRBV5-1, the J call TRBJ2-3; 9 bases line up with TRBD1. This CDR3 is 15 amino acids long. V lost 5 bases and J lost 3; bases outside the gene matches: 7. Looked up from germline, CDR1 is SGHRS and CDR2 is YFSETQ. The CDR3 sequence: CASRASGQGTDTQYF. The DNA of the CDR3 is TGCGCCAGCAGAGCCTCGGGACAGGGAACAGATACGCAGTATTTT.

The chain employs TRBV28 and TRBJ2-7, with 12 positions matching TRBD2. CDR1 and CDR2 (germline): MDHEN, SYDVKM. The CDR3 is 15 amino acids. Trimming took 5 bases from V and 4 from J; bases not matched to a gene: 6. The CDR3 nucleotides read TGTGCCAGCAGTCCGGAGACTAGCGGGGGATACGAGCAGTACGTC. Translated, it gives CASSPETSGGYEQYV.

The chain carries TRBV5-1 and TRBJ1-6; D may be TRBD1 (6 bases). This CDR3 region has 15 residues. From germline, CDR1 is SGHRS and CDR2 YFSETQ. The V end was cut by 4 bases, the J end by 13 bases, with 21 bases between. DNA of the CDR3: TGCGCCAGCAGCCCCCAACAGGGAAGTGGGGAGCCCCTCCACTTT. This encodes CASSPQQGSGEPLHF.

CDR3: CASSISVNTEAFF. CDR3 nucleotides: TGTGCCAGTAGTATATCAGTTAACACTGAAGCTTTCTTT. The chain joins TRBV19 to TRBJ1-1; D ambiguous. The CDR3 spans 13 residues. In germline, CDR1 is LNHDA, CDR2 SQIVND (reference sequence). V was cut by 2 bases and J by 2 bases, with 6 bases left in between.

V usage is TRBV2 and J usage is TRBJ2-2; TRBD2 aligns across 12 bases. This CDR3 spans 17 amino acids. V lost 7 bases and J lost 2; bases outside the gene matches: 8. Germline V gene lookup returns CDR1 SNHLY and CDR2 FYNNEI. The CDR3 DNA follows: TGTGCCAGCACTTATTGGACTAGCGGGGACAACACCGGGGAGCTGTTTTTT. Amino acids: CASTYWTSGDNTGELFF.

The chain is built from TRBV6-5 and TRBJ2-7; D may be TRBD2 (7 bases). The germline V and J ends were trimmed by 3 bases and 6 bases, with 12 bases remaining between them. CDR3 length: 13 amino acids. Germline V gene sequence: CDR1 MNHEY, CDR2 SVGAGI. CDR3 loop: CASSYLGGAEQYF. The CDR3 coding sequence is TGTGCCAGCAGTTATTTAGGGGGGGCCGAGCAGTACTTC.

The CDR3 is CSVETVVQYGYTF. For the CDR3, the DNA is TGCAGCGTTGAAACCGTGGTACAGTATGGCTACACCTTC. The chain couples TRBV29-1 to TRBJ1-2; D is unresolved. The CDR3 extends over 13 amino acids. V lost 2 bases and J 5 bases, leaving 12 bases between the germline ends. CDR1 and CDR2 from the germline V gene are SQVTM and ANQGSEA.

V is TRBV5-4 and J is TRBJ2-2; D may be TRBD1 (5 bases). V was shortened by 4 bases and J by 6 bases, with 10 bases between the two germline ends. This CDR3 contains 13 residues. In germline, CDR1 is SGHNT, CDR2 YYREEE (reference sequence). CDR3 protein: CASSAGQSGELFF. CDR3 in DNA: TGTGCCAGCAGCGCCGGACAATCCGGGGAGCTGTTTTTT.

This clone has a handful of counts. The chain employs TRBV21-1 and TRBJ1-1. TRBV21-1 corresponds to a pseudogene. This CDR3 comprises 13 residues. The CDR3 DNA sequence: TGTGCCAGCAGCAGGCGACGCGGAACTGAAGCTTTCTTT. This gives the protein CASSRRRGTEAFF.

This chain joins TRBV18 and TRBJ2-5; D is undetermined. This CDR3 contains 13 residues. Deletions cut 0 bases from V and 4 bases from J, with 6 bases between. Per germline, CDR1 KGHSH and CDR2 LQKENI. Here the CDR3 DNA reads TGTGCCAGCTCACCACCCACAGTAGAGACCCAGTACTTC. This sequence encodes CASSPPTVETQYF. Based on the CDR3 plus reference TRBV18 and TRBJ2-5, the full variable domain is NAGVMQNPRHLVRRRGQEARLRCSPMKGHSHVYWYRQLPEEGLKFMVYLQKENIIDESGMPKERFSAEFPKEGPSILRIQQVVRGDSAAYFCASSPPTVETQYFGPGTRLLVL.

DNA for the CDR3: TGTGCCAGCAGCCCCCGGGCGGGTTCGAACACCGGGGAGCTGTTTTTT. It yields the protein CASSPRAGSNTGELFF. V gene TRBV7-9 combines with J gene TRBJ2-2, with D perhaps TRBD2 (5 bases). The ends were cut back, 5 bases at V and 0 bases at J, with 13 bases in the middle. Germline V CDR1 and CDR2: SEHNR, FQNEAQ (reference sequence). The CDR3 totals 16 residues.

This chain uses TRBV4-1 with TRBJ2-7; 7 bases are a match to TRBD1. V gave up 10 bases and J gave up 5 bases; unmatched junction bases: 8. This CDR3 comprises 12 residues. Per the germline V gene, CDR1 is MGHRA and CDR2 is YSYEKL. This chain's CDR3 is CATRPGGNEQYV. The CDR3 DNA reads TGCGCCACCCGACCAGGGGGTAACGAGCAGTACGTC.

This chain uses TRBV3-1 (or the pseudogene TRBV3-2) with TRBJ2-5, with 16 bases that match TRBD2. The V segment lost 4 bases and the J segment 4 bases; nucleotides outside the gene matches: 3. The length of the CDR3 is 16 residues. Germline CDR1 reads LGHDT; CDR2 reads YNNKEL (reference sequence). CDR3 bases: TGTGCCAGCAGCCTGGGACTAGCGGGAGGGGCAGAGACCCAGTACTTC. As protein: CASSLGLAGGAETQYF.

This clone was found a few times. The chain links TRBV19 to TRBJ2-3; 7 bases align to TRBD2. The CDR3 consists of 15 residues. In germline, CDR1 is LNHDA, CDR2 SQIVND (reference sequence). J was trimmed by 4 bases and V by 1 base; bases with no gene match: 5. Here the CDR3 DNA reads TGTGCCAGTAGTATAGGAGGGAGGGCCGCAGATACGCAGTATTTT. Translating gives CASSIGGRAADTQYF.

The rearrangement links TRBV18 to TRBJ1-3; no definite D call. Germline V lookup: CDR1 KGHSH, CDR2 LQKENI. The CDR3 runs to 16 residues. With 2 bases removed from V and 0 bases from J, the gap between germline ends came to 11 bases. CDR3 in DNA: TGTGCCAGCTCACCAATTCGGGAGCACTCTGGAAACACCATATATTTT. Residues: CASSPIREHSGNTIYF. Filled out from reference TRBV18 and TRBJ1-3, the complete variable domain reads NAGVMQNPRHLVRRRGQEARLRCSPMKGHSHVYWYRQLPEEGLKFMVYLQKENIIDESGMPKERFSAEFPKEGPSILRIQQVVRGDSAAYFCASSPIREHSGNTIYFGEGSWLTVV.

Only one count was recorded for this clone. The rearrangement links TRBV28 to TRBJ2-1, with TRBD2 identical over 7 bases. The CDR3 extends over 14 amino acids. V was clipped by 7 bases and J by 10 bases; unmatched bases: 13. CDR1 is MDHEN, CDR2 SYDVKM, per germline. CDR3 residues: CASTLMGGGNEQFF. CDR3 bases: TGTGCCAGCACCTTAATGGGGGGAGGGAACGAGCAGTTCTTC.

The CDR3 nucleotides read TGTGCCAGCAGTTTCGGACAGGAACAGTTCTTC. Protein: CASSFGQEQFF. This chain connects TRBV6-5 to TRBJ2-1, with 7 bases lining up with TRBD1. V dropped 4 bases and J dropped 13; count of bases not matched to a gene: 4. The germline gives CDR1 MNHEY, CDR2 SVGAGI. The CDR3 totals 11 residues.

The chain carries TRBV11-2 and TRBJ2-7, with TRBD1 as a possible D gene (7 bases). The germline V and J ends were trimmed by 5 bases and 0 bases, with 17 bases remaining between them. The CDR3 runs to 16 residues. The germline V gene encodes CDR1 SGHAT and CDR2 FQNNGV. CDR3 DNA sequence: TGTGCCAGCAGCCCGCGACAGGGAGGAGACTCCTACGAGCAGTACTTC. It yields the protein CASSPRQGGDSYEQYF.

This clone is a singleton in its sample. The chain couples TRBV6-5 to TRBJ2-1; TRBD1 matches 7 bases. This CDR3 has 15 residues. V lost 3 bases, J lost 2 bases, and 4 bases stayed unmatched. Germline CDR1 and CDR2: MNHEY and SVGAGI. CDR3 nucleotide sequence: TGTGCCAGCAGTTATAGGGGGCCGGCCTACAATGAGCAGTTCTTC. Its translation: CASSYRGPAYNEQFF.

The table lists this clone with a count of one. The J gene is TRBJ2-7, the V gene TRBV28, with TRBD1 matching 12 bases. The trim removed 6 bases at V and 4 bases at J, leaving 10 bases unmatched. Germline V lookup: CDR1 MDHEN, CDR2 SYDVKM. The CDR3 extends over 16 amino acids. This CDR3 is CASSIFRDRGLYEQYV. The CDR3 coding sequence is TGTGCCAGCAGCATTTTCCGGGACAGGGGGCTTTACGAGCAGTACGTC.

This clone appeared a single time. The chain links TRBV4-1 to TRBJ2-1, with 10 bases that match TRBD2. The CDR3 spans 17 residues. Germline V gives CDR1 MGHRA, CDR2 YSYEKL. Germline trimming cut 4 bases from V and 0 bases from J; bases unmatched to any gene: 6. CDR3 amino acids: CASSPSGGKSSYNEQFF. The DNA for the CDR3 is TGCGCCAGCAGCCCTAGCGGGGGTAAAAGCTCCTACAATGAGCAGTTCTTC.